In its sample, the clone carrying this T cell receptor beta chain was seen many times. The antigen is not known. CDR3 length: 15 residues. Trimming took 8 bases from V and 0 from J; bases not matched to a gene: 7. Germline loops: CDR1 MNHNS, CDR2 SASEGT. The entry originates in a study of response to subunit inactivated influenza vaccine. Study conclusions and caveats: The authors suggested that few new T cells are recruited per seasonal influenza vaccination.

TCRdb passed the RT-PCR reads through MiXCR, listing each CDR3 protein once. The sample lists roughly 760,000 distinct CDR3 sequences, about 20% seen once, with roughly a tenth in the top ten. The TCR was taken from a man aged 45 to 65 who received an inactivated influenza vaccine. This chain joins TRBV6-1 and TRBJ2-1; 7 positions match TRBD2. Sequences were derived from PBMCs from blood, sampled roughly 5 days after vaccination. CDR3 in amino acids: CASFSGGSSYNEQFF. In DNA, the CDR3 is TGTGCCAGCTTCAGCGGCGGGAGCTCCTACAATGAGCAGTTCTTC.